Below, 8 T cell receptor beta chains from the same sample are listed, as sequenced in a study of T cell responses to AZD1222 COVID-19 vaccine. This table comes from immunoSEQ multiplex PCR, and its TCRdb copy is limited to in-frame clones, with some not included. The sample holds 120,000 to 150,000 clones; 85% to 95% are singletons and the top ten take approximately 3%. Specimen: peripheral blood, collected on day 0 of MenACWY control vaccination. The receptors here all came from an adult in good health.

The J gene is TRBJ1-3, the V gene TRBV21-1; the table names TRBD1, a call not compared with the DNA. TRBV21-1 is assigned pseudogene status. There are 17 residues in the CDR3. The CDR3 loop reads CASSKAGHGRGGNTIYF. In DNA, the CDR3 is TGTGCCAGCAGCAAAGCGGGACACGGACGCGGCGGAAACACCATATATTTT.

The rearrangement joins TRBV4-2 to TRBJ1-2; D gene uncertain. CDR3 length: 13 residues. V lost 4 bases and J lost 6, with 12 bases in between. CDR1 and CDR2 from the germline V gene are LGHNA and YNFKEQ. The CDR3 region is CASSPPSLDGYTF. CDR3 nucleotides: TGTGCCAGCAGCCCACCCAGCTTGGATGGCTACACCTTC.

This chain's CDR3 is CASRFPSGGENTGELFF. CDR3 in DNA: TGTGCCAGTAGGTTCCCTAGCGGGGGGGAGAACACCGGGGAGCTGTTTTTT. The chain joins TRBV19 to TRBJ2-2; TRBD2 agrees at 12 bases. J gave up 1 base and V 6 bases, and 6 bases lay outside the gene matches. This CDR3 is built from 17 residues. The V gene's germline CDR1 is LNHDA and CDR2 SQIVND (reference sequence). The entire variable domain, with the rest obtained from reference TRBV19 and TRBJ2-2, is as follows: DGGITQSPKYLFRKEGQNVTLSCEQNLNHDAMYWYRQDPGQGLRLIYYSQIVNDFQKGDIAEGYSVSREKKESFPLTVTSAQKNPTAFYLCASRFPSGGENTGELFFGEGSRLTVL.

The chain recombines TRBV4-1 with TRBJ1-2, with 9 positions matching TRBD1. The germline V gene encodes CDR1 MGHRA and CDR2 YSYEKL. The CDR3 runs 16 residues. V was pared by 4 bases and J by 4 bases, with 10 bases of the junction left unmatched. In DNA form, the CDR3 reads TGCGCCAGCAGCCGCTCGATGGACAGGGGATCCTATGGCTACACCTTC. Protein sequence: CASSRSMDRGSYGYTF.

The chain links TRBV4-1 to TRBJ2-2, with unresolved D. The CDR3 sequence is 16 residues long. Trimming cost V 2 bases and J 5 bases, with 15 bases left between them. Germline V gives CDR1 MGHRA, CDR2 YSYEKL. The CDR3 coding sequence is TGCGCCAGCAGCCAAATTAAGGTTATTATGACCGGGGAGCTGTTTTTT. It codes for CASSQIKVIMTGELFF.

V is TRBV14 and J is TRBJ1-2; the D is unclear. CDR3 length: 13 amino acids. The V gene lost 0 bases and the J gene lost 1 base, with 3 bases spanning the gap. Germline CDR1 reads SGHDN; CDR2 reads FVKESK. CDR3 region: CASSQESNYGYTF. CDR3 DNA sequence: TGTGCCAGCAGCCAAGAAAGTAACTATGGCTACACCTTC.

This chain joins TRBV11-2 and TRBJ2-5; 9 nucleotides agree with TRBD1. The V and J ends lost 5 bases and 6 bases, in that order; junction bases with no gene match: 10. CDR3 size: 15 residues. Germline V gives CDR1 SGHAT, CDR2 FQNNGV. The CDR3 bases are TGTGCCAGCAGCCTACCCGGGACAGGGAGAAAGACCCAGTACTTC. The encoded protein is CASSLPGTGRKTQYF.

The chain carries TRBV28 and TRBJ2-7; 8 nucleotides align to TRBD2. V lost 3 bases to trimming and J lost 4 bases; unmatched junction nucleotides: 5. This CDR3 is built from 14 residues. In germline, CDR1 is MDHEN, CDR2 SYDVKM. CDR3 amino acids: CASSLTGGLYEQYF. The CDR3 nucleotides are TGTGCCAGCAGTTTGACGGGAGGGCTATACGAGCAGTACTTC.